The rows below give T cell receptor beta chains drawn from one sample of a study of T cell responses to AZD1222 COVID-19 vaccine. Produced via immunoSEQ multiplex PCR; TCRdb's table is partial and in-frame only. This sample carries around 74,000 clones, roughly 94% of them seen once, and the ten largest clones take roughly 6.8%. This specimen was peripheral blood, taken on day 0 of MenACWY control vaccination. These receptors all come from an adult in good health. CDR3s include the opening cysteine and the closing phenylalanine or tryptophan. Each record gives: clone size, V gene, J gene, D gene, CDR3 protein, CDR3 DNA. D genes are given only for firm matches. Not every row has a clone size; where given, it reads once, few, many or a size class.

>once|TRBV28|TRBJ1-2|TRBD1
CASTRTGGGYGYTF
TGTGCCAGCACTCGGACAGGGGGCGGTTATGGCTACACCTTC
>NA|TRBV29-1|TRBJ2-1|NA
CSVGGGAYNEQFF
TGCAGCGTTGGTGGGGGGGCGTACAATGAGCAGTTCTTC
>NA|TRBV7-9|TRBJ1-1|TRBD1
CASSAPGTGSTEAFF
TGTGCCAGCAGCGCCCCCGGGACAGGGTCTACTGAAGCTTTCTTT
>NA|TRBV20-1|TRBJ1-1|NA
CSASQGTLNTEAFF
TGCAGTGCTAGTCAGGGGACGTTGAACACTGAAGCTTTCTTT
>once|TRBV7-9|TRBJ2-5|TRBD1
CASRPDRVQETQYF
TGTGCCAGCAGACCAGACAGGGTCCAAGAGACCCAGTACTTC
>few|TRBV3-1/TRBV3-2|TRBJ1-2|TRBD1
CASRAGGGYTF
TGTGCCAGCAGGGCAGGGGGTGGCTACACCTTC
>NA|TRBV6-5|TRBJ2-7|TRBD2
CASSYSASGGYEQYF
TGTGCCAGCAGTTACTCGGCTAGCGGGGGGTACGAGCAGTACTTC
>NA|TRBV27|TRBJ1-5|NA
CASSLRVGNQPQHF
TGTGCCAGCAGTTTGAGGGTAGGGAATCAGCCCCAGCATTTT
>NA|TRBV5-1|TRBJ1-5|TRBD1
CASSFTGGQPQHF
TGCGCCAGCAGCTTTACAGGGGGACAGCCCCAGCATTTT
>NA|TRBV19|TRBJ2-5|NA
CASSMGGGQTQYF
TGTGCCAGTAGTATGGGAGGGGGACAGACCCAGTACTTC
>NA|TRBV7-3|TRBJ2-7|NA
CASSSDPSSYEQYF
TGTGCCAGCAGCTCTGACCCGAGCTCCTACGAGCAGTACTTC
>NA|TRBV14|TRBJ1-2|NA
CASSQVLGTGPSNYGYTF
TGTGCCAGCAGCCAAGTCCTAGGGACTGGGCCGTCTAACTATGGCTACACCTTC
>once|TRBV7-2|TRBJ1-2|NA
CASSPAGAYGYTF
TGTGCCAGCAGCCCTGCGGGGGCTTATGGCTACACCTTC
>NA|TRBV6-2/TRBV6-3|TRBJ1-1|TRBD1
CASSWTGSANTEAFF
TGTGCCAGCAGCTGGACAGGGTCTGCGAACACTGAAGCTTTCTTT
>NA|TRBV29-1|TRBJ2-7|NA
CSVEGQNHREQYF
TGCAGCGTTGAAGGGCAGAATCATCGCGAGCAGTACTTC
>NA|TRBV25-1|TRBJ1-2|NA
CASSDPPNNYGYTF
TGTGCCAGCAGTGATCCACCCAATAACTATGGCTACACCTTC
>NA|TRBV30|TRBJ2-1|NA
CAWSSKGNEQFF
TGTGCCTGGAGTAGTAAGGGGAATGAGCAGTTCTTC